The 20 T cell receptor beta chains presented below share a single source sample, sequenced in a study of cytomegalovirus exposure and HLA in healthy donors. Only in-frame clones appear in the TCRdb table, and some are missing; sequencing was by immunoSEQ multiplex PCR. The table has about 180,000 clones, about 83% seen once. The sample comprised PBMCs. These receptors came from a woman in her 30s in good health and CMV-seronegative.

This clone was picked up a small number of times. This sequence joins TRBV19 and TRBJ1-5; D possibly corresponds to TRBD1 (6 bases). Trimming took off 2 bases at V and 3 bases at J, with 20 bases between the two ends. The CDR3 covers 18 residues. The germline gives CDR1 LNHDA, CDR2 SQIVND (reference sequence). CDR3 nucleotides: TGTGCCAGTAGTATAAGGGGGGGTCCATCCCCATTCAATCAGCCCCAGCATTTT. Translating it yields CASSIRGGPSPFNQPQHF.

The rearrangement uses TRBV10-3 and TRBJ2-3, with D possibly matching TRBD2 (5 bases). This CDR3 spans 14 amino acids. CDR1 and CDR2 (germline): ENHRY, SYGVKD. V gave up 3 bases and J gave up 6 bases, with 13 bases separating them. CDR3 amino acids: CAISDRGIVDTQYF. CDR3 bases: TGTGCCATCAGTGACCGGGGTATAGTCGATACGCAGTATTTT.

The rearrangement links TRBV4-2 to TRBJ2-1; maybe TRBD2 (6 bases). Trimming pared 3 bases from V and 8 bases from J, leaving 23 bases between. This CDR3 contains 17 residues. Germline CDR1 reads LGHNA; CDR2 reads YNFKEQ. The CDR3 here is CASSQPATSQSVDEQFF. In DNA form, the CDR3 reads TGTGCCAGCAGCCAGCCTGCGACTAGTCAGTCCGTGGATGAGCAGTTCTTC.

The chain couples TRBV5-1 to TRBJ2-7, with unresolved D. The CDR3 is 14 amino acids. V shed 4 bases and J shed 6 bases, with 17 bases lying between them. Germline loops: CDR1 SGHRS, CDR2 YFSETQ. CDR3 amino acids: CASSRSSDAGEQYF. CDR3 nucleotide sequence: TGCGCCAGCAGCCGGAGCTCGGATGCTGGCGAGCAGTACTTC.

This chain links TRBV11-2 with TRBJ2-7, with 9 nucleotides matching TRBD1. The CDR3 has 14 amino acids. V shed 2 bases, J shed 5 bases, and the junction held 4 bases outside the gene matches. Per the germline V gene, CDR1 is SGHAT and CDR2 is FQNNGV. The CDR3 DNA sequence: TGTGCCAGCAGCTTACGGGACAGGGCCCACGAGCAGTACTTC. This encodes CASSLRDRAHEQYF.

This sequence joins TRBV7-9 and TRBJ2-7; TRBD1 is a possible D gene (6 bases). Germline CDR1 and CDR2: SEHNR and FQNEAQ (reference sequence). V lost 5 bases and J lost 6, with 20 bases in between. This CDR3 is 15 amino acids long. The CDR3: CASSPETGPVREQYF. CDR3 DNA sequence: TGTGCCAGCAGCCCCGAGACAGGCCCAGTACGCGAGCAGTACTTC.

The chain couples TRBV21-1 to TRBJ1-6. TRBV21-1 is noted as a pseudogene. This CDR3 is 16 amino acids long. This CDR3 reads CASSKGGWGGNSPLHF. The CDR3 DNA sequence: TGTGCCAGCAGCAAAGGGGGTTGGGGGGGGAATTCACCCCTCCACTTT.

In this sample, this clone turned up many times. The chain employs TRBV7-9 and TRBJ1-6; D call uncertain. Deletions cut 5 bases from V and 5 bases from J, with 4 bases between. There are 12 residues in the CDR3. Germline loops: CDR1 SEHNR, CDR2 FQNEAQ (reference sequence). Written as DNA, the CDR3 is TGTGCCAGCAGCACAAATAATTCACCCCTCCACTTT. This sequence encodes CASSTNNSPLHF.

The chain is built from TRBV11-2 and TRBJ2-1; 11 bases match TRBD2. Germline CDR1 and CDR2: SGHAT and FQNNGV. The V gene end was trimmed by 5 bases and the J gene end by 7 bases; junction bases not matched to a gene: 7. The CDR3 spans 15 residues. The CDR3 loop reads CASSTGTSGSNEQFF. In DNA form, the CDR3 reads TGTGCCAGCAGCACTGGGACTAGCGGAAGTAATGAGCAGTTCTTC.

The rearrangement uses TRBV27 and TRBJ1-1; a weak D match, TRBD1 (6 bases). The length of the CDR3 is 14 residues. CDR1 MNHEY and CDR2 SMNVEV come from the germline V gene (reference sequence). The V and J ends lost 6 bases and 3 bases respectively, with 14 bases between them. CDR3 amino acids: CASRVGTSYTEAFF. The DNA for the CDR3 is TGTGCCAGCAGGGTAGGGACATCTTACACTGAAGCTTTCTTT.

In its sample, this clone was seen a few times. This chain connects TRBV18 to TRBJ1-2, with D uncertain. This CDR3 is built from 12 residues. V lost 5 bases and J 8 bases, leaving 12 bases between the germline ends. CDR1 KGHSH and CDR2 LQKENI come from the germline V gene. The CDR3 here is CASSSGAVGYTF. The CDR3 DNA sequence: TGTGCCAGCTCATCTGGAGCGGTGGGCTACACCTTC.

This clone was seen just once. V usage is TRBV15 and J usage is TRBJ1-2; the D is unclear. The CDR3 runs to 13 residues. V lost 0 bases and J 6 bases, leaving 8 bases between the germline ends. CDR1 and CDR2 (germline): LNHNV, YYDKDF (reference sequence). CDR3 region: CATSRDWSDGYTF. CDR3 DNA: TGTGCCACCAGCAGAGATTGGAGTGATGGCTACACCTTC.

V usage is TRBV7-2 and J usage is TRBJ2-7; D ambiguous. The CDR3 runs to 13 residues. The V gene lost 3 bases and the J gene lost 3 bases, with 9 bases spanning the gap. In germline, CDR1 is SGHTA, CDR2 FQGNSA. CDR3 region: CASSFYSGYEQYF. The DNA for the CDR3 is TGTGCCAGCAGCTTTTACTCGGGCTACGAGCAGTACTTC.

This chain joins TRBV5-1 and TRBJ2-3; 12 nucleotides align to TRBD2. Per the germline V gene, CDR1 is SGHRS and CDR2 is YFSETQ. The J segment lost 2 bases and the V segment lost 0 bases, leaving 7 bases of the junction unmatched. This CDR3 spans 18 amino acids. The chain's CDR3 is CASSLGLAGVHITDTQYF. Here the CDR3 DNA reads TGCGCCAGCAGCTTGGGACTAGCGGGGGTCCACATCACAGATACGCAGTATTTT.

The genes are TRBV30 and TRBJ2-5, with D perhaps matching TRBD2 (5 bases). CDR1 is GTSNPN, CDR2 SVGIG, per germline (reference sequence). V lost 0 bases and J 4 bases, leaving 12 bases between the germline ends. CDR3 length: 14 residues. This CDR3 reads CAWSVPRAGETQYF. For the CDR3, the DNA is TGTGCCTGGAGTGTCCCGAGGGCGGGAGAGACCCAGTACTTC. Looking up the rest from reference TRBV30 and TRBJ2-5 gives the full variable domain: SQTIHQWPATLVQPVGSPLSLECTVEGTSNPNLYWYRQAAGRGLQLLFYSVGIGQISSEVPQNLSASRPQDRQFILSSKKLLLSDSGFYLCAWSVPRAGETQYFGPGTRLLVL.

The genes are TRBV2 and TRBJ1-5; the match to TRBD1 covers 7 bases. The CDR3 is 16 amino acids. The junction had 14 bases not matched to a gene; V was cut back by 7 bases and J by 5 bases. Germline loops: CDR1 SNHLY, CDR2 FYNNEI. The CDR3 sequence: CASTRGQPGNYQPQHF. In DNA form, the CDR3 reads TGTGCCAGCACGCGGGGACAGCCCGGGAATTATCAGCCCCAGCATTTT.

The rearrangement links TRBV18 to TRBJ2-7, with D hard to call. The ends were cut back, 4 bases at V and 4 bases at J, with 17 bases in the middle. From germline, CDR1 is KGHSH and CDR2 LQKENI. The CDR3 loop spans 15 amino acids. The CDR3 is CASSQRASQSYEQYF. CDR3 nucleotides: TGTGCCAGCTCACAGAGAGCTAGTCAATCGTACGAGCAGTACTTC.

The count of this clone is one. V gene TRBV7-8 combines with J gene TRBJ2-1, with D perhaps matching TRBD1 (5 bases). Germline loops: CDR1 SGHVS, CDR2 FQNEAQ. The CDR3 consists of 12 residues. Trimming pared 11 bases from V and 1 base from J, leaving 9 bases between. The CDR3 DNA follows: TGTGCCTCCGACAGTTCCTACAATGAGCAGTTCTTC. It translates to CASDSSYNEQFF.

The rearrangement joins TRBV19 to TRBJ2-5, with D possibly being TRBD1 (6 bases). Trimming took off 4 bases at V and 3 bases at J, with 12 bases between the two ends. Per germline, CDR1 LNHDA and CDR2 SQIVND (reference sequence). The length of the CDR3 is 14 residues. CDR3 coding DNA: TGTGCCAGTAGTACGGGCAGGGGAAAAGAGACCCAGTACTTC. This sequence encodes CASSTGRGKETQYF.

This clone has a single count. The chain combines TRBV2 with TRBJ2-4; the match to TRBD2 covers 16 bases. Germline trimming cut 3 bases from V and 16 bases from J; bases unmatched to any gene: 9. Germline CDR1 SNHLY, CDR2 FYNNEI. The CDR3 is 15 amino acids. CDR3 residues: CASSDGTSGGAGDYF. CDR3 sequence (DNA): TGTGCCAGCAGTGACGGGACTAGCGGGGGGGCAGGAGATTACTTC.